The present T cell receptor (beta chain) was sequenced within a study of T cells in Graves' hyperthyroidism and ophthalmopathy. Study information: Peripheral blood was drawn at first diagnosis, prior to all treatment.

TCR beta CDR3 regions were amplified from RNA transcripts. HTBI primers were employed in a first-round RT-PCR of the TCR CDR3. TCRdb independently ran MiXCR on the multiplex PCR reads; one entry per CDR3 protein. The sample carries around 450,000 distinct CDR3 sequences, about 13% recorded once. This clonotype has at least ten counts. CDR1 is MNHNS and CDR2 is SASEGT in the germline V gene. J gave up 3 bases and V 7 bases, and 8 bases lay outside the gene matches. CDR3 length: 14 residues. The sequenced sample was blood. The clonotype originates from a woman between 18 and 30 years old with Graves' hyperthyroidism. The chain uses TRBV6-1 and TRBJ1-2; TRBD1 matches at 7 bases. The CDR3 DNA reads TGTGCCAGCACCACAAACAGGGGATACTATGGCTACACCTTC. Its protein product is CASTTNRGYYGYTF.